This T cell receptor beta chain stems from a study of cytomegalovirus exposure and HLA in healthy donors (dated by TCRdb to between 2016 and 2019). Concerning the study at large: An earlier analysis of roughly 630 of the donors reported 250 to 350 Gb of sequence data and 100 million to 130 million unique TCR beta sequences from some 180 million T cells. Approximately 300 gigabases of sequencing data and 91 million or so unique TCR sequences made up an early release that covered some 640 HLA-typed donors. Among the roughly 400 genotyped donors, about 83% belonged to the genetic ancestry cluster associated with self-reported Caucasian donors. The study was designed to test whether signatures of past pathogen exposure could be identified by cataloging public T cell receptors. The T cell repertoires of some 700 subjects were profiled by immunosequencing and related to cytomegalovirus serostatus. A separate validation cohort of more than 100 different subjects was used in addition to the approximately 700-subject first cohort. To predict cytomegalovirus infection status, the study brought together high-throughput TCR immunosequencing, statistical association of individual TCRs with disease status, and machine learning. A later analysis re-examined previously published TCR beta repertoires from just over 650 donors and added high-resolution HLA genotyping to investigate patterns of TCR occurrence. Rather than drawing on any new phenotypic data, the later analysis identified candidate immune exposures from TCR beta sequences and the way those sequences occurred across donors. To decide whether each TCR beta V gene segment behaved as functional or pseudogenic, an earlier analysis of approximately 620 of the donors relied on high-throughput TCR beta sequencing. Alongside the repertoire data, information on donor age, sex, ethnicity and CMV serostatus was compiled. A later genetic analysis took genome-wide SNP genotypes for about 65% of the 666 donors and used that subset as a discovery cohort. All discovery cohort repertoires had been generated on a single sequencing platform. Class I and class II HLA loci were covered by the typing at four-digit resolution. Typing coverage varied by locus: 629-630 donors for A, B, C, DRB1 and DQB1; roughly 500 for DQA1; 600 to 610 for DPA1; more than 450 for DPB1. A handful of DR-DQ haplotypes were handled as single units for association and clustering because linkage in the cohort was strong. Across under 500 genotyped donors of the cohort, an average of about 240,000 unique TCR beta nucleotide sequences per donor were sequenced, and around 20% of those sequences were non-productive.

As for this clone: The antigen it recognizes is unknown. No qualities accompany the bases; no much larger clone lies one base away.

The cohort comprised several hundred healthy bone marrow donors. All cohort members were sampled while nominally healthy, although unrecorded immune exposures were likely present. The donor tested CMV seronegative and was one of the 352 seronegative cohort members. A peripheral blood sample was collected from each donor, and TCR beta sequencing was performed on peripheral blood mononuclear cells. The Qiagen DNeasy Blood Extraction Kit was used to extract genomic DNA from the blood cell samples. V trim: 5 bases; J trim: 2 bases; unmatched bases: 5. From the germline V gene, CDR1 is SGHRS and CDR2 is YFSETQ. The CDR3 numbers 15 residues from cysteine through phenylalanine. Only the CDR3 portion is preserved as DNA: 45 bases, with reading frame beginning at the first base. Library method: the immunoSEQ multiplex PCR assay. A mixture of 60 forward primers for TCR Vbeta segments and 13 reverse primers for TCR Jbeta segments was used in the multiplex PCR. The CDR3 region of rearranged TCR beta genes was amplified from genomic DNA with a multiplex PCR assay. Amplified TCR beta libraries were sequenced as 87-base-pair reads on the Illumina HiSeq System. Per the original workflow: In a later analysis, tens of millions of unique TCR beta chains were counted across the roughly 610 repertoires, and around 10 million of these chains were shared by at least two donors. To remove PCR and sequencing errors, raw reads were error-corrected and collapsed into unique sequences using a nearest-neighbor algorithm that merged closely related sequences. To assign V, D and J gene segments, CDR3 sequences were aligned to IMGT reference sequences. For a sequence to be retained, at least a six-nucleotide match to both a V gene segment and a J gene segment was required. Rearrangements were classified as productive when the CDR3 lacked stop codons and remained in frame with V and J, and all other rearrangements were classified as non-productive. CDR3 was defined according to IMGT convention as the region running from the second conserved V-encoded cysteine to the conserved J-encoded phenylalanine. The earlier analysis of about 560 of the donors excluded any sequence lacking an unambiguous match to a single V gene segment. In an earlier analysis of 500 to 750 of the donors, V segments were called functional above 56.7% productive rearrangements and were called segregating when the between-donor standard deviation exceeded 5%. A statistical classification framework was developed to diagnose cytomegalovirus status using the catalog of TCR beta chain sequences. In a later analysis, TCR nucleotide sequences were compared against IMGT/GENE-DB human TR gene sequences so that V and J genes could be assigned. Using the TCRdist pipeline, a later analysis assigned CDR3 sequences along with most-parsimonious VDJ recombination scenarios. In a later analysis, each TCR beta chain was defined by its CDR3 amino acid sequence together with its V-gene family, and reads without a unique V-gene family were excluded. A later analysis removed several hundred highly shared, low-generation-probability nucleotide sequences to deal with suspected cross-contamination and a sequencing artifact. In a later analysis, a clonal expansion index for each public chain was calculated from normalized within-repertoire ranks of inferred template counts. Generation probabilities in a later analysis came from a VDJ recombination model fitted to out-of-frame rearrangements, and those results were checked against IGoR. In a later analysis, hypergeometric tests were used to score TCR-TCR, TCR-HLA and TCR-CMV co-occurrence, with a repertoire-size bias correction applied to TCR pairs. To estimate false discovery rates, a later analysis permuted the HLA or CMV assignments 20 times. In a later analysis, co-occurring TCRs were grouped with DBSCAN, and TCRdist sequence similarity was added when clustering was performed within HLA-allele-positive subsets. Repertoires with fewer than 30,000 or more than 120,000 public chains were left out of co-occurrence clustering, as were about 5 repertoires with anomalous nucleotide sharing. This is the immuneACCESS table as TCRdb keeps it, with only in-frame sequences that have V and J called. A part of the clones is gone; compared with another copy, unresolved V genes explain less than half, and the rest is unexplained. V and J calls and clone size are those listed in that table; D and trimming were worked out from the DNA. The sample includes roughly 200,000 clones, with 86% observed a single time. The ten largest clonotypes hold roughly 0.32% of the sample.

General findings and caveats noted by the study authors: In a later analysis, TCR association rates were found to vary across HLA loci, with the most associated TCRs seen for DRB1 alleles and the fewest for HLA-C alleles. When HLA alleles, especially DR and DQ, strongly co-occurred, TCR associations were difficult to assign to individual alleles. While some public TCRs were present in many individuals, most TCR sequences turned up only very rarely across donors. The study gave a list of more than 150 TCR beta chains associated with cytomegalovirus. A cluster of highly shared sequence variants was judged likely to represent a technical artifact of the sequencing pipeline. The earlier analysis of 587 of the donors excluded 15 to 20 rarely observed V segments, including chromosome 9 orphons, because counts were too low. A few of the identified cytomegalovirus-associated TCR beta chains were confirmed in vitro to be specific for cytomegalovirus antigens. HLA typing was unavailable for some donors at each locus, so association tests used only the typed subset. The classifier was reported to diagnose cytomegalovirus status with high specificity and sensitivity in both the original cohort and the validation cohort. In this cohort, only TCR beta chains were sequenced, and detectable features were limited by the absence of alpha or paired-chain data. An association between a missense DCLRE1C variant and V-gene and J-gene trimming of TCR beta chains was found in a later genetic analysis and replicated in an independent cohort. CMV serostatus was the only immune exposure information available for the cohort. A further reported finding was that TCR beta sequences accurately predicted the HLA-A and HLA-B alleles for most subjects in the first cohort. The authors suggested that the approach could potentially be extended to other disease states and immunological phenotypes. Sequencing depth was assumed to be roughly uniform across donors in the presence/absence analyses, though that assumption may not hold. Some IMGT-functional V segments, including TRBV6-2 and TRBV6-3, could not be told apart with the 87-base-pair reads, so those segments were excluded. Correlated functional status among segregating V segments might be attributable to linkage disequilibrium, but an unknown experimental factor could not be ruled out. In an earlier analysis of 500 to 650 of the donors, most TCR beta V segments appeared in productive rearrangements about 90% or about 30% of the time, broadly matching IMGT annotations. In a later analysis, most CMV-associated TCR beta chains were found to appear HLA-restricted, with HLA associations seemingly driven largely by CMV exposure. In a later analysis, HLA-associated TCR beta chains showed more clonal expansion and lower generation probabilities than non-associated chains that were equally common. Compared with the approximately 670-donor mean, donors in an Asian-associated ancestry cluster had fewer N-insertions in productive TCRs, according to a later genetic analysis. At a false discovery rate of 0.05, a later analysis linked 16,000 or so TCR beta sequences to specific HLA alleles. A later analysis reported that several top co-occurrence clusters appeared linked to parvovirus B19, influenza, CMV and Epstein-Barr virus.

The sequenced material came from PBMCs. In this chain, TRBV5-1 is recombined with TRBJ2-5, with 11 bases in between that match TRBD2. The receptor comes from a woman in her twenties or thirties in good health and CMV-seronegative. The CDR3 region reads CASRLAGGRQETQYF. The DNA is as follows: TGCGCCAGCAGGTTAGCGGGGGGGCGGCAAGAGACCCAGTACTTC.